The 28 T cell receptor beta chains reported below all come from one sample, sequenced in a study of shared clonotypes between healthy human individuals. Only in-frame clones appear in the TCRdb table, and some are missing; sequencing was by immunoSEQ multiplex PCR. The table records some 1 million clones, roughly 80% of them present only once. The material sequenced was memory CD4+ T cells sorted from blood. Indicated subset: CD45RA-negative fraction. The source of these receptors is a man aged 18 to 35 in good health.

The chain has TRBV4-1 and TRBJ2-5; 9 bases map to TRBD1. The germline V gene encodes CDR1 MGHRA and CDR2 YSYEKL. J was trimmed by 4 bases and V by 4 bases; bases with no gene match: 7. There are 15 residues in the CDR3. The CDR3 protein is CASSPGQGSRETQYF. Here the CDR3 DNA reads TGCGCCAGCAGCCCTGGACAGGGGTCGCGAGAGACCCAGTACTTC.

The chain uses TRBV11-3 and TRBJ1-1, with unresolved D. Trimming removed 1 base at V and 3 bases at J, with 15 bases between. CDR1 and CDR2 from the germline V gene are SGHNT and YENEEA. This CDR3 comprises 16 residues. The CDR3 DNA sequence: TGTGCCAGCAGCTTAGGAGGATGGGGAACGGACACTGAAGCTTTCTTT. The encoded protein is CASSLGGWGTDTEAFF.

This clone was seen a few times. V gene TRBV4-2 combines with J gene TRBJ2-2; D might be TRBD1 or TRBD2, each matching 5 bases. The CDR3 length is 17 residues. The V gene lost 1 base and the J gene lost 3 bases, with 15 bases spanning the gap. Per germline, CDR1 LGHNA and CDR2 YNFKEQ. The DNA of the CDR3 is TGTGCCAGCAGCCAAGGGGGCAGCCTGGGGGACACCGGGGAGCTGTTTTTT. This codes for CASSQGGSLGDTGELFF.

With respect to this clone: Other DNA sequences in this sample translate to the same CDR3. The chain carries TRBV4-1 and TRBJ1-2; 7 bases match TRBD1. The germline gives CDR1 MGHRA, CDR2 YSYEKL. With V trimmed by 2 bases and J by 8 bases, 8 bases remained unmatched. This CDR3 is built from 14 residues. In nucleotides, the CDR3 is TGCGCCAGCAGCCAACCTGACAGGGTGGGAGGCTACACCTTC. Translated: CASSQPDRVGGYTF.

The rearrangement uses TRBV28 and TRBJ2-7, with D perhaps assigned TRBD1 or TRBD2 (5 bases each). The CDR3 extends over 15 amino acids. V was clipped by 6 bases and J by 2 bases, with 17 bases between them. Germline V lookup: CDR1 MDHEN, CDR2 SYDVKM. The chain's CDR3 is CASSRTGPLTYEQYF. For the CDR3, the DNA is TGTGCCAGCAGCCGAACGGGACCCCTAACCTACGAGCAGTACTTC.

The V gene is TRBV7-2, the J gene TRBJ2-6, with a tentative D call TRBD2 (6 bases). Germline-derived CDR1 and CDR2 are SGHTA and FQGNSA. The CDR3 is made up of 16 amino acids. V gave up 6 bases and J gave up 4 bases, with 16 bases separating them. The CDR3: CASRIPGVAGANVLTF. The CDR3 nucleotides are TGTGCCAGCAGAATCCCGGGAGTGGCCGGGGCCAACGTCCTGACTTTC.

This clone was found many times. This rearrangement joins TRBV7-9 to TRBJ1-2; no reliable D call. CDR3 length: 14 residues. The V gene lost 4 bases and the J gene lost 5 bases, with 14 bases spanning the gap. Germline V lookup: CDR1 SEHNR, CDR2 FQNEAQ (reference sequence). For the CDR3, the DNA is TGTGCCAGCAGCTACGCCGGGTCCACTTATGGCTACACCTTC. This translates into CASSYAGSTYGYTF.

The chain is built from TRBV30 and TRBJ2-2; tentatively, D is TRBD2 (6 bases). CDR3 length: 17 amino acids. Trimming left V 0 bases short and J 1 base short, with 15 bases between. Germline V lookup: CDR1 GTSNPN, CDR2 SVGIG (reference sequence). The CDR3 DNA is TGTGCCTGGAGTGTCTGGGGCGGGATAAAGAACACCGGGGAGCTGTTTTTT. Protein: CAWSVWGGIKNTGELFF.

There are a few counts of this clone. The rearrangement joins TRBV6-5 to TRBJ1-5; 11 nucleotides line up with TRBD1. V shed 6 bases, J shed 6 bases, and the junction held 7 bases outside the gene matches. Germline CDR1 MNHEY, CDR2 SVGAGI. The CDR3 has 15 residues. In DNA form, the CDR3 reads TGTGCCAGCAGAAAAGGACAGGGGGCACGTCAGCCCCAGCATTTT. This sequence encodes CASRKGQGARQPQHF.

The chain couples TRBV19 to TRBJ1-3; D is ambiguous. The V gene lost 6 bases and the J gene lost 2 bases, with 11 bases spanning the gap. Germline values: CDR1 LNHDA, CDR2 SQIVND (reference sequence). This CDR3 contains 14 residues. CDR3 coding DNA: TGTGCCAGTAGCCCCGTAGGAGCTGGAAACACCATATATTTT. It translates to CASSPVGAGNTIYF.

The CDR3 loop reads CASSPLGTSGGQQFF. The CDR3 region has the DNA TGTGCCAGCAGTCCACTCGGGACTAGCGGAGGGCAACAGTTCTTC. The chain combines TRBV27 with TRBJ2-1, with 11 bases that match TRBD2. V lost 5 bases to trimming and J lost 13 bases; unmatched junction nucleotides: 13. Germline assignment: CDR1 MNHEY and CDR2 SMNVEV (reference sequence). The CDR3 is 15 residues long.

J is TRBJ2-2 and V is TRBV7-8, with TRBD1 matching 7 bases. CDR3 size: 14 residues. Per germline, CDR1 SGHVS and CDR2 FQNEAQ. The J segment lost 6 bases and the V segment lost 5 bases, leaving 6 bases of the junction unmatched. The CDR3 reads CASSQRQGAGELFF. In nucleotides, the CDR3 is TGTGCCAGCAGCCAAAGACAGGGAGCCGGGGAGCTGTTTTTT.

The CDR3 loop is CASSLSVGVGTGELFF. DNA for the CDR3: TGCGCCAGCAGTTTGAGTGTGGGGGTAGGCACCGGGGAGCTGTTTTTT. This chain links TRBV5-1 with TRBJ2-2; either TRBD1 or TRBD2 may supply D (5 bases each). This CDR3 is 16 amino acids long. With 5 bases removed from V and 4 bases from J, the gap between germline ends came to 18 bases. CDR1 and CDR2 (germline): SGHRS, YFSETQ. The entire variable domain, with the rest obtained from reference TRBV5-1 and TRBJ2-2, is as follows: KAGVTQTPRYLIKTRGQQVTLSCSPISGHRSVSWYQQTPGQGLQFLFEYFSETQRNKGNFPGRFSGRQFSNSRSEMNVSTLELGDSALYLCASSLSVGVGTGELFFGEGSRLTVL.

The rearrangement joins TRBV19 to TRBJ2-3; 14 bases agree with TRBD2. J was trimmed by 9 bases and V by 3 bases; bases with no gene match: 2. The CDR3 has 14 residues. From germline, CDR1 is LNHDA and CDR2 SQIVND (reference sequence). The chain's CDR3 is CASSIGTSGGTQYF. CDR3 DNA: TGTGCCAGTAGTATTGGGACTAGCGGGGGAACGCAGTATTTT.

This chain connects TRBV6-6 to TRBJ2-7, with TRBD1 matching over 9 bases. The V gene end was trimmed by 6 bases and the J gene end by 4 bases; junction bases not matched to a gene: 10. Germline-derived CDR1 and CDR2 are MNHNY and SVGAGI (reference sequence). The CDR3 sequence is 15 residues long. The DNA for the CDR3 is TGTGCCAGCAGCCCCCCCGACAGGGGGAATTACGAGCAGTACTTC. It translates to CASSPPDRGNYEQYF.

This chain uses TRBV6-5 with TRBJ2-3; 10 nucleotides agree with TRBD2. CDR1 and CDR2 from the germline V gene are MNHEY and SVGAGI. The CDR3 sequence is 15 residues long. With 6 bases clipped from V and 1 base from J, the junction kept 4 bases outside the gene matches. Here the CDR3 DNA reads TGTGCCAGCAGCCTCGGGACTAGCGGCACAGATACGCAGTATTTT. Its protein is CASSLGTSGTDTQYF.

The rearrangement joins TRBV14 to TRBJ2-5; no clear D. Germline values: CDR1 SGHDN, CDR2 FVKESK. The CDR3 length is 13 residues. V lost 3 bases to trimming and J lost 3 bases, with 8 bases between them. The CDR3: CASSHYLKETQYF. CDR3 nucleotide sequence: TGTGCCAGCAGCCACTATTTAAAAGAGACCCAGTACTTC.

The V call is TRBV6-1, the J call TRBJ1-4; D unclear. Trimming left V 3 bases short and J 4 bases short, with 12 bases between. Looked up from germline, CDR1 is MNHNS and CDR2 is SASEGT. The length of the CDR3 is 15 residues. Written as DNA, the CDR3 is TGTGCCAGCAGTGATGTACGGGGATATAATGAAAAACTGTTTTTT. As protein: CASSDVRGYNEKLFF.

The CDR3 reads CASSIGQRAGANVLTF. The DNA of the CDR3 is TGTGCCAGTAGTATAGGACAGCGAGCTGGGGCCAACGTCCTGACTTTC. The V and J genes are TRBV19 and TRBJ2-6; the D gene is possibly TRBD1 (5 bases). Germline CDR1 LNHDA, CDR2 SQIVND (reference sequence). The CDR3 loop spans 16 amino acids. The ends were cut back, 1 base at V and 2 bases at J, with 9 bases in the middle.

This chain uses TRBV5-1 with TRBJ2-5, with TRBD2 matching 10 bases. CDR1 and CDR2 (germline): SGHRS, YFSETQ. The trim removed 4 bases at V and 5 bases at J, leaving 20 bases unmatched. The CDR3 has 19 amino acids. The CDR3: CASSGTTSLAGGRRETQYF. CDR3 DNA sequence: TGCGCCAGCAGCGGGACAACCTCTTTAGCGGGAGGCCGAAGGGAGACCCAGTACTTC.

The CDR3 bases are TGCGCCAGCAAGAAGGACAGTTCTAGCACAGATACGCAGTATTTT. Translation: CASKKDSSSTDTQYF. This chain links TRBV5-1 with TRBJ2-3; weak D call: TRBD1 (6 bases). The CDR3 is 15 amino acids. Germline V gives CDR1 SGHRS, CDR2 YFSETQ. Trimming took 6 bases from V and 0 from J, leaving 14 bases between them.

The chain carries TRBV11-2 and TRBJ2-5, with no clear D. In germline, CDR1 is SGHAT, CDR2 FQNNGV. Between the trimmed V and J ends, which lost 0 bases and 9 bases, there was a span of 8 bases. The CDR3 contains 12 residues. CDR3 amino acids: CASSLESRSQYF. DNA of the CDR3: TGTGCCAGCAGCTTAGAATCGCGGTCCCAGTACTTC.

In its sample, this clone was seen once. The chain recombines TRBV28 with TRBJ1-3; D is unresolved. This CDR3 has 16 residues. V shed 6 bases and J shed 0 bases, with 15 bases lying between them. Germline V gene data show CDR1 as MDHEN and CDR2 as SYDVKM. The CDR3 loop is CASSYRVINSGNTIYF. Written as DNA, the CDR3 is TGTGCCAGCAGCTACCGGGTTATTAACTCTGGAAACACCATATATTTT.

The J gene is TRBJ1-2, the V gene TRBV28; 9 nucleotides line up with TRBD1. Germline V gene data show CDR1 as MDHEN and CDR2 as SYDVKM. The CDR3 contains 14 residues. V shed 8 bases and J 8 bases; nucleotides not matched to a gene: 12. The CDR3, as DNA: TGTGCCAGCCGCCAACCGGGACAGGGTTTAGGCTACACCTTC. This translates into CASRQPGQGLGYTF.

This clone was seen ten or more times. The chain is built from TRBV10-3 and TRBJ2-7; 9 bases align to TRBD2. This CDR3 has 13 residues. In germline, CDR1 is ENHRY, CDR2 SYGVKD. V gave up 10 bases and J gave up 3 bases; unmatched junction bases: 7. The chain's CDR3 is CATERGESYEQYF. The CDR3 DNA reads TGTGCCACCGAGCGGGGGGAAAGCTACGAGCAGTACTTC.

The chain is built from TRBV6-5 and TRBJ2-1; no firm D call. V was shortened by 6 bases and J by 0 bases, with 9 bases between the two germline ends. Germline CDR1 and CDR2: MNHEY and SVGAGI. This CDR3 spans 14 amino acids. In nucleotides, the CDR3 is TGTGCCAGCAGCCGGTCGAGCTCCTACAATGAGCAGTTCTTC. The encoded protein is CASSRSSSYNEQFF.

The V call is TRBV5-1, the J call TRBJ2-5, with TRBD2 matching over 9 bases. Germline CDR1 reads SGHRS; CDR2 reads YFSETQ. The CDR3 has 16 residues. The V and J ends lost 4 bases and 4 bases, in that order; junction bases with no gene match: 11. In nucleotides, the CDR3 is TGCGCCAGCAGCCCCCAGGTAGCGGGAGCCTCAGAGACCCAGTACTTC. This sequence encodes CASSPQVAGASETQYF.

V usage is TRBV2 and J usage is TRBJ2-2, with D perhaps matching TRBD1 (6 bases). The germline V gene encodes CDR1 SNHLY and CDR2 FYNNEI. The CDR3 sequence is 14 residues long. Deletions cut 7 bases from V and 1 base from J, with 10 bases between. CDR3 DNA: TGTGCCAGCACAACACAGGGGAACACCGGGGAGCTGTTTTTT. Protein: CASTTQGNTGELFF.